One sample yielded the 31 T cell receptor beta chains listed below, sequenced in a study of blood T cell repertoires in COVID-19. Only in-frame clones appear in the TCRdb table, and some are missing; sequencing was by immunoSEQ multiplex PCR. Of hundreds of thousands of clones listed, roughly 90% were seen once; the top ten hold about 11%. The sequencing sample was made of peripheral blood. These receptors were collected from a woman in her twenties or thirties with COVID-19, enrolled during active disease.

The V gene is TRBV18, the J gene TRBJ2-1; D unresolved. Trimming shortened V by 0 bases and J by 6 bases, and 6 bases separated the two germline ends. The CDR3 is 13 amino acids. CDR1 KGHSH and CDR2 LQKENI come from the germline V gene. CDR3 in amino acids: CASSPPSLNEQFF. CDR3 DNA: TGTGCCAGCTCACCACCGTCTCTCAATGAGCAGTTCTTC.

The chain is built from TRBV4-1 and TRBJ2-2, with D possibly being TRBD2 (7 bases). Trimming shortened V by 3 bases and J by 0 bases, and 11 bases separated the two germline ends. Germline V gene lookup returns CDR1 MGHRA and CDR2 YSYEKL. This CDR3 comprises 16 residues. This CDR3 is CASSQRGHSNTGELFF. Here the CDR3 DNA reads TGCGCCAGCAGCCAGCGGGGGCATTCGAACACCGGGGAGCTGTTTTTT.

This chain joins TRBV28 and TRBJ2-7; 8 bases are shared with TRBD2. The germline V gene encodes CDR1 MDHEN and CDR2 SYDVKM. V trimming: 6 bases; J trimming: 0 bases; junction bases outside the gene matches: 4. The CDR3 has 14 amino acids. The CDR3 nucleotides are TGTGCCAGCAGGCCGGGGGGGTCCTCCTACGAGCAGTACTTC. Protein sequence: CASRPGGSSYEQYF.

The V call is TRBV13, the J call TRBJ2-1, with no clear D. CDR3 length equals 15 residues. Germline V gives CDR1 PRHDT, CDR2 FYEKMQ (reference sequence). Between the trimmed V and J ends, which lost 1 base and 0 bases, there was a span of 7 bases. CDR3 residues: CASSLDSSSYNEQFF. For the CDR3, the DNA is TGTGCCAGCAGCTTAGACAGTAGCTCCTACAATGAGCAGTTCTTC.

The rearrangement joins TRBV18 to TRBJ1-5; no clear D. Germline CDR1 KGHSH, CDR2 LQKENI. The CDR3 totals 13 residues. V lost 5 bases to trimming and J lost 5 bases, with 10 bases between them. The CDR3 sequence is CASSSNRDQPQHF. CDR3 bases: TGTGCCAGCTCATCAAACAGAGATCAGCCCCAGCATTTT.

The chain carries TRBV5-4 and TRBJ1-2; weak D call: TRBD1 (6 bases). Between the trimmed V and J ends, which lost 4 bases and 4 bases, there was a span of 14 bases. CDR1 SGHNT and CDR2 YYREEE come from the germline V gene (reference sequence). This CDR3 has 14 residues. The CDR3 DNA reads TGTGCCAGCAGCCAAATACAGGGTGCCTATGGCTACACCTTC. Its translation: CASSQIQGAYGYTF. The full variable domain, its missing parts supplied by reference TRBV5-4 and TRBJ1-2, is ETGVTQSPTHLIKTRGQQVTLRCSSQSGHNTVSWYQQALGQGPQFIFQYYREEENGRGNFPPRFSGLQFPNYSSELNVNALELDDSALYLCASSQIQGAYGYTFGSGTRLTVV.

The DNA for the CDR3 is TGTGCCAGTAGTAAGGGGGAATATGGCTACACCTTC. Translating gives CASSKGEYGYTF. The rearrangement joins TRBV19 to TRBJ1-2, with a weak D call TRBD1 (6 bases). V dropped 4 bases and J dropped 5 bases, with 8 bases sitting between them. The CDR3 runs 12 residues. Germline assignment: CDR1 LNHDA and CDR2 SQIVND (reference sequence). The full variable domain, completed using reference TRBV19 and TRBJ1-2, is DGGITQSPKYLFRKEGQNVTLSCEQNLNHDAMYWYRQDPGQGLRLIYYSQIVNDFQKGDIAEGYSVSREKKESFPLTVTSAQKNPTAFYLCASSKGEYGYTFGSGTRLTVV.

This clone was recorded only once. CDR3 nucleotides: TGTGCCAGCAATCAGCGGGAGGGTTTCGAGACCCAGTACTTC. Translating gives CASNQREGFETQYF. The gene calls are TRBV28 and TRBJ2-5, with TRBD2 identical over 10 bases. V lost 7 bases to trimming and J lost 5 bases; unmatched junction nucleotides: 7. The germline V gene encodes CDR1 MDHEN and CDR2 SYDVKM. The CDR3 consists of 14 residues.

V and J are TRBV30 and TRBJ1-5; 11 bases are a match to TRBD1. This CDR3 region has 15 residues. Germline V gene sequence: CDR1 GTSNPN, CDR2 SVGIG (reference sequence). V lost 4 bases, J lost 4 bases, and 6 bases stayed unmatched. The CDR3 coding sequence is TGTGCCTGGACTCGGGACAGGGGGTTTAATCAGCCCCAGCATTTT. This translates into CAWTRDRGFNQPQHF.

This clone showed up just once. This chain joins TRBV27 and TRBJ2-3; TRBD1 might be the D (6 bases). The germline gives CDR1 MNHEY, CDR2 SMNVEV (reference sequence). V was pared by 4 bases and J by 3 bases, with 11 bases between. The CDR3 is made up of 14 amino acids. The CDR3 coding sequence is TGTGCCAGCAGTTCGGGACATCTAACAGATACGCAGTATTTT. It specifies CASSSGHLTDTQYF.

The chain joins TRBV5-1 to TRBJ1-2; 8 nucleotides agree with TRBD1. Germline assignment: CDR1 SGHRS and CDR2 YFSETQ. There are 15 residues in the CDR3. The J segment lost 2 bases and the V segment lost 4 bases, leaving 7 bases of the junction unmatched. CDR3 protein: CASSPRTGRNYGYTF. Here the CDR3 DNA reads TGCGCCAGCAGCCCCCGGACAGGGCGGAACTATGGCTACACCTTC.

The V gene is TRBV5-1, the J gene TRBJ1-4; possibly TRBD1 for D (5 bases). CDR1 and CDR2 from the germline V gene are SGHRS and YFSETQ. The CDR3 extends over 16 amino acids. V lost 3 bases and J 1 base, leaving 13 bases between the germline ends. The CDR3 nucleotides read TGCGCCAGCAGCTCCGGGACTCAGAGAACTAATGAAAAACTGTTTTTT. It encodes CASSSGTQRTNEKLFF. Full variable domain (missing parts from reference TRBV5-1 and TRBJ1-4): KAGVTQTPRYLIKTRGQQVTLSCSPISGHRSVSWYQQTPGQGLQFLFEYFSETQRNKGNFPGRFSGRQFSNSRSEMNVSTLELGDSALYLCASSSGTQRTNEKLFFGSGTQLSVL.

V is TRBV18 and J is TRBJ2-1; 7 nucleotides agree with TRBD2. The J segment lost 2 bases and the V segment lost 2 bases, leaving 3 bases of the junction unmatched. The CDR3 has 15 amino acids. Germline CDR1 KGHSH, CDR2 LQKENI. CDR3 in DNA: TGTGCCAGCTCACCATTGGCGGGGGCCTACAATGAGCAGTTCTTC. This translates into CASSPLAGAYNEQFF.

The CDR3 reads CASTSTGEGPYNEQFF. Written as DNA, the CDR3 is TGTGCCAGCACCTCAACGGGGGAGGGCCCCTACAATGAGCAGTTCTTC. The V and J genes are TRBV5-6 and TRBJ2-1, with 7 bases that match TRBD2. The germline V gene encodes CDR1 SGHDT and CDR2 YYEEEE. This CDR3 has 16 residues. V gave up 6 bases and J gave up 2 bases; unmatched junction bases: 11. The entire variable domain, with the rest obtained from reference TRBV5-6 and TRBJ2-1, is as follows: DAGVTQSPTHLIKTRGQQVTLRCSPKSGHDTVSWYQQALGQGPQFIFQYYEEEERQRGNFPDRFSGHQFPNYSSELNVNALLLGDSALYLCASTSTGEGPYNEQFFGPGTRLTVL.

V and J are TRBV9 and TRBJ1-6, with D possibly TRBD1 on 5 matching bases. Deletions cut 0 bases from V and 9 bases from J, with 10 bases between. The CDR3 runs to 14 residues. The germline V gene has CDR1 SGDLS and CDR2 YYNGEE. CDR3 residues: CASSVGQGPSPLHF. DNA for the CDR3: TGTGCCAGCAGCGTAGGCCAGGGCCCTTCACCCCTCCACTTT.

This sequence joins TRBV28 and TRBJ2-7, with TRBD2 matching over 7 bases. V was pared by 3 bases and J by 2 bases, with 4 bases of the junction left unmatched. Germline-derived CDR1 and CDR2 are MDHEN and SYDVKM. The CDR3 sequence is 14 residues long. CDR3 DNA: TGTGCCAGCAGTTTTGGGGGGAGGGCCTACGAGCAGTACTTC. It is translated as CASSFGGRAYEQYF.

V is TRBV6-5 and J is TRBJ2-7; 13 nucleotides line up with TRBD2. Germline CDR1 is MNHEY and CDR2 is SVGAGI. J lost 5 bases, V lost 4 bases, and 8 bases had no gene match. The CDR3 length is 16 residues. The CDR3 here is CASSFGLAGVLDEQYF. CDR3 DNA: TGTGCCAGCAGTTTCGGACTAGCGGGAGTTCTGGACGAGCAGTACTTC.

V gene TRBV7-2 combines with J gene TRBJ1-4; D call uncertain. Trimming shortened V by 6 bases and J by 4 bases, and 12 bases separated the two germline ends. Germline-derived CDR1 and CDR2 are SGHTA and FQGNSA. The CDR3 covers 14 residues. The CDR3 bases are TGTGCCAGCAGACGAGGGAGAAGTAATGAAAAACTGTTTTTT. Amino acid sequence: CASRRGRSNEKLFF.

This clone was found a few times. This chain links TRBV5-1 with TRBJ2-1; the D gene is possibly TRBD1 (5 bases). The CDR3 totals 15 residues. Per germline, CDR1 SGHRS and CDR2 YFSETQ. V lost 3 bases and J 9 bases, leaving 19 bases between the germline ends. CDR3 residues: CASSSQGAPGGEQFF. The CDR3 nucleotides read TGCGCCAGCAGCTCCCAAGGGGCCCCCGGTGGTGAGCAGTTCTTC.

This chain joins TRBV6-2 or TRBV6-3 and TRBJ1-2; 8 nucleotides align to TRBD1. CDR1 and CDR2 from the germline V gene are MNHEY and SVGEGT. Trimming at V came to 0 bases and at J to 7 bases, leaving 7 bases not matched to a gene. This CDR3 is built from 15 residues. CDR3 amino acids: CASSYSGRTGTGYTF. Written as DNA, the CDR3 is TGTGCCAGCAGTTACTCGGGACGGACAGGGACTGGCTACACCTTC.

The chain employs TRBV6-5 and TRBJ2-1; TRBD2 matches at 8 bases. Germline V gene sequence: CDR1 MNHEY, CDR2 SVGAGI. This CDR3 has 12 residues. The junction had 2 bases not matched to a gene; V was cut back by 7 bases and J by 6 bases. DNA for the CDR3: TGTGCCAGCATCCGGGGGGGCAATGAGCAGTTCTTC. Its protein is CASIRGGNEQFF.

The chain employs TRBV15 and TRBJ2-3, with a weak D call TRBD1 (6 bases). V was clipped by 9 bases and J by 1 base, with 14 bases between them. From germline, CDR1 is LNHNV and CDR2 YYDKDF (reference sequence). This CDR3 is 14 amino acids long. This CDR3 is CATWKTGRTDTQYF. In DNA, the CDR3 is TGTGCCACTTGGAAGACAGGACGCACAGATACGCAGTATTTT.

The V call is TRBV10-3, the J call TRBJ1-5; 7 positions agree with TRBD1. V shed 10 bases and J 2 bases; nucleotides not matched to a gene: 11. The CDR3 runs to 15 residues. The germline V gene has CDR1 ENHRY and CDR2 SYGVKD. The CDR3 protein is CATSQTGHGNQPQHF. CDR3 DNA: TGTGCCACTAGCCAGACAGGGCATGGCAATCAGCCCCAGCATTTT.

The V and J genes are TRBV6-5 and TRBJ1-1; D might be TRBD1 (6 bases). CDR1 and CDR2 from the germline V gene are MNHEY and SVGAGI. The CDR3 contains 14 residues. V was trimmed by 10 bases and J by 6 bases, leaving 21 bases between them. The CDR3 DNA is TGTGCCACCCTAGGGTTGGGGGCGCCGGCTGAAGCTTTCTTT. As protein: CATLGLGAPAEAFF.

The chain joins TRBV20-1 to TRBJ1-1; unclear D gene. V was cut by 1 base and J by 6 bases, with 6 bases left in between. This CDR3 contains 11 residues. Germline V CDR1 and CDR2: DFQATT, SNEGSKA (reference sequence). This chain's CDR3 is CSARGHAEAFF. The CDR3 DNA sequence: TGCAGTGCTAGAGGACACGCTGAAGCTTTCTTT.

The chain is built from TRBV29-1 and TRBJ2-2; weak D call: TRBD1 (6 bases). Deletions cut 7 bases from V and 0 bases from J, with 18 bases between. The CDR3 covers 16 residues. Germline V gene data show CDR1 as SQVTM and CDR2 as ANQGSEA. The CDR3 coding sequence is TGCAGCGGCCGGGACAAGGACACCGCGAACACCGGGGAGCTGTTTTTT. This sequence encodes CSGRDKDTANTGELFF.

Only one count was recorded for this clone. V gene TRBV6-5 combines with J gene TRBJ1-5; perhaps TRBD1 as D (5 bases). The germline V and J ends were trimmed by 5 bases and 6 bases, with 17 bases remaining between them. Germline V CDR1 and CDR2: MNHEY, SVGAGI. CDR3 size: 15 residues. The CDR3 sequence: CASSPTSGVGQPQHF. The CDR3 DNA reads as TGTGCCAGCAGTCCTACCTCGGGGGTTGGTCAGCCCCAGCATTTT.

The V gene is TRBV20-1, the J gene TRBJ1-2, with TRBD1 identical over 7 bases. Per the germline V gene, CDR1 is DFQATT and CDR2 is SNEGSKA (reference sequence). The CDR3 has 12 amino acids. V gave up 3 bases and J gave up 6 bases; unmatched junction bases: 4. The CDR3 is CSASLQGNGYTF. The CDR3 DNA follows: TGCAGTGCTAGTTTACAGGGGAATGGCTACACCTTC.

The chain links TRBV24-1 to TRBJ2-1; TRBD1 matches at 10 bases. CDR1 and CDR2 (germline): KGHDR, SFDVKD. The ends lost 3 bases at V and 6 bases at J; junction bases unmatched: 10. The CDR3 covers 17 residues. The DNA of the CDR3 is TGTGCCACCAGTGATAACCCTCCCGGGACAGGGGTCAATGAGCAGTTCTTC. Translated: CATSDNPPGTGVNEQFF.

This chain connects TRBV28 to TRBJ1-5; no definite D call. CDR1 is MDHEN and CDR2 is SYDVKM in the germline V gene. This CDR3 comprises 16 residues. V gave up 5 bases and J gave up 0 bases, with 14 bases separating them. The CDR3 region has the DNA TGTGCCAGCAGTCCTTTCATGAGGGCTAGCAATCAGCCCCAGCATTTT. Its protein is CASSPFMRASNQPQHF.

The chain is built from TRBV19 and TRBJ2-1; no definite D call. Per germline, CDR1 LNHDA and CDR2 SQIVND (reference sequence). V was pared by 1 base and J by 9 bases, with 13 bases between. The CDR3 has 14 residues. CDR3 DNA: TGTGCCAGTAGTATAGTTGCGAAAGGCGGTGAGCAGTTCTTC. Translation: CASSIVAKGGEQFF. Variable domain in full (rest from reference TRBV19 and TRBJ2-1): DGGITQSPKYLFRKEGQNVTLSCEQNLNHDAMYWYRQDPGQGLRLIYYSQIVNDFQKGDIAEGYSVSREKKESFPLTVTSAQKNPTAFYLCASSIVAKGGEQFFGPGTRLTVL.